This T cell receptor (beta chain) originates from a study of T cell responses to AZD1222 COVID-19 vaccine. Study-wide points: None of the repertoires were sampled until the peak T cell response had passed.

The ends were cut back, 5 bases at V and 0 bases at J, with 12 bases in the middle. This CDR3 spans 15 amino acids. The germline CDR1 and CDR2 sequences are MNHEY and SVGAGI. A remark on this clone: Its antigen is undetermined.

Method: immunoSEQ multiplex PCR; TCRdb's copy keeps in-frame clones and lacks some. The sample includes 90,000 to 110,000 clones, over 75% seen only once; the top ten take 9.5% to 15%. The sequencing here drew on peripheral blood, taken on day 0 of MenACWY control vaccination. The sequence was collected from an adult in good health. The chain uses TRBV6-5 and TRBJ2-3; D is unresolved. The CDR3 reads CASSPPPSSTDTQYF. The CDR3 DNA follows: TGTGCCAGCAGTCCACCACCCTCTAGCACAGATACGCAGTATTTT.